This T cell receptor beta chain was identified in a study of cytomegalovirus exposure and HLA in healthy donors. Regarding the study as a whole: The tendency of first-cohort TCR clusters to co-occur in the roughly 110 validation repertoires was identified by a subsequent analysis.

Clones were sequenced by immunoSEQ multiplex PCR, and TCRdb holds only the in-frame ones, with some missing. The table shows approximately 98,000 clones, with roughly 84% occurring only once. About this clone itself: Its antigen is undetermined.

The germline gives CDR1 SGHVS, CDR2 FNYEAQ. Trimming took 1 base from V and 9 from J; bases not matched to a gene: 3. The CDR3 contains 15 residues. Sequenced sample: PBMCs. The rearrangement uses TRBV7-6 and TRBJ2-1; TRBD2 matches 13 bases. This TCR was sampled from a woman between 18 and 29 years old in good health and CMV-seronegative. The chain's CDR3 is CASSLGLAGGSEQFF. In DNA form, the CDR3 reads TGTGCCAGCAGCTTAGGACTAGCGGGGGGTAGTGAGCAGTTCTTC.